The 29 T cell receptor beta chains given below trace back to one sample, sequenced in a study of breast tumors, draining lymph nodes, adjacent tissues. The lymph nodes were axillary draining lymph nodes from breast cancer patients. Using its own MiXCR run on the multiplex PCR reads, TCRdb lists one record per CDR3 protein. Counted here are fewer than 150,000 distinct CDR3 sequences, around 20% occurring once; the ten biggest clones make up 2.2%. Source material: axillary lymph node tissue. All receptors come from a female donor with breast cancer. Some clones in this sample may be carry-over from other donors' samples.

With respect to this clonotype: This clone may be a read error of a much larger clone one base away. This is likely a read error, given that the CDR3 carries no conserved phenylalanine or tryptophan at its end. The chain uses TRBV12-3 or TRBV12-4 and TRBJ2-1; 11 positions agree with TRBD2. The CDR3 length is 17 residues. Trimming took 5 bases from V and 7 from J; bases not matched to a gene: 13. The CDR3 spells CASSRTSGRGGANEQFL. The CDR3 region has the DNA TGTGCCAGCAGTCGAACTAGCGGGAGAGGGGGTGCAAATGAGCAGTTCCTC.

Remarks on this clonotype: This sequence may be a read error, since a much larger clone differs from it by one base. The CDR3 bases are TGTGCCAGTAGTATCACGGCGGAGAGCACCATATATTTT. This codes for CASSITAESTIYF. The chain is built from TRBV19 and TRBJ1-3; D remains unclear. The CDR3 contains 13 residues. V lost 3 bases to trimming and J lost 9 bases, with 12 bases between them. Per the germline V gene, CDR1 is LNHDA and CDR2 is SQIVND (reference sequence).

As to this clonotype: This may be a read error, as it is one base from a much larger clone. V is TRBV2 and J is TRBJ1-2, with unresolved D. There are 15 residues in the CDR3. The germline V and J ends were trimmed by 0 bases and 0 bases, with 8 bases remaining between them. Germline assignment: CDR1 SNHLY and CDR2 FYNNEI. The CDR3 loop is CASSEARAANYGYTF. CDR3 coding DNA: TGTGCCAGCAGTGAAGCGCGGGCAGCTAACTATGGCTACACCTTC.

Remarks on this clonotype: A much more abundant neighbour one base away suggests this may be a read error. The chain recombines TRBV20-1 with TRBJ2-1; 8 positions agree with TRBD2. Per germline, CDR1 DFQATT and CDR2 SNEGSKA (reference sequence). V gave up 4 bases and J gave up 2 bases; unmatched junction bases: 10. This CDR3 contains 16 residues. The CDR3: CSAKDRRGLAYNEQFF. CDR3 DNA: TGCAGTGCTAAAGATCGGAGGGGACTAGCCTACAATGAGCAGTTCTTC.

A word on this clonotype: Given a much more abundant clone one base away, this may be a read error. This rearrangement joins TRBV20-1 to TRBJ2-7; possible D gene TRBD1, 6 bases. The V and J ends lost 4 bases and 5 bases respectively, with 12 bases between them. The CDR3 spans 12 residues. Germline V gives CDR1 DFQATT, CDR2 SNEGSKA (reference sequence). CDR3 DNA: TGCAGTGCTACGAAACCAGGGGACGAGCAGTACTTC. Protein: CSATKPGDEQYF.

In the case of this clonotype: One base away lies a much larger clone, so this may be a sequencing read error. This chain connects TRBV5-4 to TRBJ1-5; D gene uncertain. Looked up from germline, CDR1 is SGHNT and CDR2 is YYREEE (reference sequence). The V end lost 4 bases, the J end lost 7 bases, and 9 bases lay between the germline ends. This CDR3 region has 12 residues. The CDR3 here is CASSPPGQPQHF. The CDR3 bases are TGTGCCAGCAGCCCCCCGGGGCAGCCCCAGCATTTT.

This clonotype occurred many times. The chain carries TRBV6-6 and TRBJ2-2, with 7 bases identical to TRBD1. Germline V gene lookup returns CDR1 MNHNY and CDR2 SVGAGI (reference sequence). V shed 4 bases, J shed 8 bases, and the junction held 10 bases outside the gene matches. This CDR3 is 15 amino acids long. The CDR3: CASSSETGLSGELFF. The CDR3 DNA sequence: TGTGCCAGCAGTTCCGAGACAGGGTTATCGGGGGAGCTGTTTTTT.

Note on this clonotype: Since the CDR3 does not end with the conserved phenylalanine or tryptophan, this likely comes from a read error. CDR3 DNA: TGTGCCAGCAGCTTTCGGGAGGGCCGATTCGAGACCCAGTACCTC. Protein sequence: CASSFREGRFETQYL. The chain has TRBV5-6 and TRBJ2-5; 8 bases fit TRBD2. The CDR3 consists of 15 residues. Per the germline V gene, CDR1 is SGHDT and CDR2 is YYEEEE. Trimming cost V 2 bases and J 5 bases; bases outside gene matches: 8.

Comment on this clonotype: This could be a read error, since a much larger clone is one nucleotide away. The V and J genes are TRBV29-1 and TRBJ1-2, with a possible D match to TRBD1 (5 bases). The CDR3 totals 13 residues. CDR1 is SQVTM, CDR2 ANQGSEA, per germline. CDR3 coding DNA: TGCAACGTTGGGCAGTCGGGACTCTATGGCTACACCTTC. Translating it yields CNVGQSGLYGYTF.

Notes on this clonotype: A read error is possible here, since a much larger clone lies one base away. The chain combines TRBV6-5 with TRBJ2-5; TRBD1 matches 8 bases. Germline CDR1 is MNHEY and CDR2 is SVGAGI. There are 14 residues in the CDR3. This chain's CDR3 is CASSSGGGVEAQYF. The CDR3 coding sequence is TGTGCCAGCAGTTCAGGGGGCGGGGTAGAGGCCCAGTACTTC.

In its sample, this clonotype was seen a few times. CDR3: CASSIREGYQPQHF. DNA for the CDR3: TGTGCCAGTAGTATAAGGGAGGGGTATCAGCCCCAGCATTTT. This chain connects TRBV19 to TRBJ1-5, with D perhaps TRBD1 (5 bases). With 2 bases removed from V and 5 bases from J, the gap between germline ends came to 10 bases. The V gene's germline CDR1 is LNHDA and CDR2 SQIVND (reference sequence). The CDR3 consists of 14 residues.

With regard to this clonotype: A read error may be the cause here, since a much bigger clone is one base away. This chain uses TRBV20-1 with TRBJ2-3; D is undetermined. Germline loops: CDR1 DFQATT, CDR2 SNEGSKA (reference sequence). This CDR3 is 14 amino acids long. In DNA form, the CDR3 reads TGCAGTGCTAGAGTGGCCGAACCCACAGATGCGCAGTATTTT. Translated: CSARVAEPTDAQYF.

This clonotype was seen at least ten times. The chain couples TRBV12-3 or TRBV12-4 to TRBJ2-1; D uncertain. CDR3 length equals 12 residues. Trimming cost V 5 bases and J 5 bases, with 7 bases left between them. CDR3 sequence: CASSPTDNEQFF. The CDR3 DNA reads TGTGCCAGCAGTCCGACGGACAATGAGCAGTTCTTC.

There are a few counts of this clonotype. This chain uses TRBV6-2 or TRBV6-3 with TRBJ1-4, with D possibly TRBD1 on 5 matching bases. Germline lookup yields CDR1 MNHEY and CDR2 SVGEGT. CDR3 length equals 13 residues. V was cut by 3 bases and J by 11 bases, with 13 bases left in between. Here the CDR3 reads CASSYHTGGKLFF. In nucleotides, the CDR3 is TGTGCCAGCAGTTATCATACAGGCGGGAAACTGTTTTTT.

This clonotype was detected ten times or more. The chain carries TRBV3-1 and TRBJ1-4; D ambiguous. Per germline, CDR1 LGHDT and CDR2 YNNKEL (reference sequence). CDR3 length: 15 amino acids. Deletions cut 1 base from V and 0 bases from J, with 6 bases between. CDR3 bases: TGTGCCAGCAGCCAAGCGAGGACAACTAATGAAAAACTGTTTTTT. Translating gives CASSQARTTNEKLFF. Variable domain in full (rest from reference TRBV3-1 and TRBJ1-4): DTAVSQTPKYLVTQMGNDKSIKCEQNLGHDTMYWYKQDSKKFLKIMFSYNNKELIINETVPNRFSPKSPDKAHLNLHINSLELGDSAVYFCASSQARTTNEKLFFGSGTQLSVL.

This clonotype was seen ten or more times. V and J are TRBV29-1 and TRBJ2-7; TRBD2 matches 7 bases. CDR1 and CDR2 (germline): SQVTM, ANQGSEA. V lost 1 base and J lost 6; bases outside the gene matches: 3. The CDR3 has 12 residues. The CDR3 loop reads CSVEGEGSEQYF. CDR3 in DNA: TGCAGCGTTGAAGGGGAGGGCAGCGAGCAGTACTTC.

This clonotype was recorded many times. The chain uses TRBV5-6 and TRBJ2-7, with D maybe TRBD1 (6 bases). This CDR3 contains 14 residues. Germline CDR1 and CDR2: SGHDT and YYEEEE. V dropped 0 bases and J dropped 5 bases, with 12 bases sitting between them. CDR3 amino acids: CASSLEFRGNEQYF. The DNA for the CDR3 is TGTGCCAGCAGCTTGGAGTTCAGGGGAAACGAGCAGTACTTC.

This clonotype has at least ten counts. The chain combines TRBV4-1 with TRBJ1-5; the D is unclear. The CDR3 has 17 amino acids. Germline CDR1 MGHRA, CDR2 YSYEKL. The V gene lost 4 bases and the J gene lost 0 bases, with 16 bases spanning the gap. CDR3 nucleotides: TGCGCCAGCAGCCTTCTCGGACCGAGTTATAGCAATCAGCCCCAGCATTTT. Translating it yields CASSLLGPSYSNQPQHF.

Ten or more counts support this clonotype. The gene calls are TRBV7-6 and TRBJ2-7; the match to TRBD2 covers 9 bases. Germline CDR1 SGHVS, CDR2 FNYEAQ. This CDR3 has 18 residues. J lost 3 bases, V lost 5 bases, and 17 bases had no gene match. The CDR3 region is CASSPSGGRGLGIYEQYF. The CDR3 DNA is TGTGCCAGCAGCCCATCTGGCGGGAGGGGCTTGGGAATCTACGAGCAGTACTTC.

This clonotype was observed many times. The CDR3 here is CASGHGLADYYNEQFF. CDR3 DNA sequence: TGTGCCAGCGGCCATGGACTAGCGGACTACTACAATGAGCAGTTCTTC. The V call is TRBV27, the J call TRBJ2-1, with 10 bases matching TRBD2. Germline V gene sequence: CDR1 MNHEY, CDR2 SMNVEV (reference sequence). V gave up 8 bases and J gave up 3 bases; unmatched junction bases: 10. The CDR3 is 16 residues long.

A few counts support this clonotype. CDR3 loop: CAWSVLLGAEHSYEQYF. CDR3 coding DNA: TGTGCCTGGAGTGTACTCCTGGGCGCCGAACACTCCTACGAGCAGTACTTC. V is TRBV30 and J is TRBJ2-7; D is uncertain. The length of the CDR3 is 17 residues. In germline, CDR1 is GTSNPN, CDR2 SVGIG (reference sequence). V lost 0 bases and J lost 0, with 18 bases in between.

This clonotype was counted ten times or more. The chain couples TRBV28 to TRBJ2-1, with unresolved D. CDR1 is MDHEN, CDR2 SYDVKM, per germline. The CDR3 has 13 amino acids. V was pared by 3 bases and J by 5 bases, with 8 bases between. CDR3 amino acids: CASSFLRNNEQFF. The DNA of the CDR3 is TGTGCCAGCAGTTTCCTTAGAAACAATGAGCAGTTCTTC. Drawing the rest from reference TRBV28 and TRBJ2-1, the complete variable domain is DVKVTQSSRYLVKRTGEKVFLECVQDMDHENMFWYRQDPGLGLRLIYFSYDVKMKEKGDIPEGYSVSREKKERFSLILESASTNQTSMYLCASSFLRNNEQFFGPGTRLTVL.

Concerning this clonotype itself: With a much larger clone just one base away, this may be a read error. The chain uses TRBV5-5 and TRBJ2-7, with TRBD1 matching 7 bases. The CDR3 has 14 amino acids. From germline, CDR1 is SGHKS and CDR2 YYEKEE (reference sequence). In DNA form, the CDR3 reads TGTGCCAGCAGCCCCCTGGGACAGAACTACGAGCGGTACTTC. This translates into CASSPLGQNYERYF.

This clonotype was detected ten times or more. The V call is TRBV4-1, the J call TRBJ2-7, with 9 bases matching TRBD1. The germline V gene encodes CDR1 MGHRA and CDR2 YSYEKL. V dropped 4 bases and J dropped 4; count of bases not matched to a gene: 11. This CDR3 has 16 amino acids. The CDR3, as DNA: TGCGCCAGCAGCCGTTTTCCCGGGACAGGGTTTTACGAGCAGTACTTC. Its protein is CASSRFPGTGFYEQYF.

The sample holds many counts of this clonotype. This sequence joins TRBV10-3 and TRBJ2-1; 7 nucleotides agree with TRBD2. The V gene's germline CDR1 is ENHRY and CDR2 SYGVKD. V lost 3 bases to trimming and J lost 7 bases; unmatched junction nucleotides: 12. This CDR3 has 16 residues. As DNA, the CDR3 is TGTGCCATCAGTGACCTGGGTTCGCGAGCGGGAAATGAGCAGTTCTTC. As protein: CAISDLGSRAGNEQFF.

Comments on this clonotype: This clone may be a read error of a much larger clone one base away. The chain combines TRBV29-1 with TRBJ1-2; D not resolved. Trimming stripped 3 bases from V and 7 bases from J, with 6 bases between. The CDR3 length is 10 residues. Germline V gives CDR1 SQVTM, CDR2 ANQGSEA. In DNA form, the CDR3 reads TGCAGCGTTGATAAAGGTGGCTACACCTTC. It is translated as CSVDKGGYTF.

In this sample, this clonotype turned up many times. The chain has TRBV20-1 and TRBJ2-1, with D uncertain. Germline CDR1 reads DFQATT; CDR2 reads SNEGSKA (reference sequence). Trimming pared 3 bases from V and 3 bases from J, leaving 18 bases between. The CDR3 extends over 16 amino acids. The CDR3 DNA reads TGCAGTGCTAGCCGCCCGACAAAACCATACTACAATGAGCAGTTCTTC. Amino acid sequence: CSASRPTKPYYNEQFF.

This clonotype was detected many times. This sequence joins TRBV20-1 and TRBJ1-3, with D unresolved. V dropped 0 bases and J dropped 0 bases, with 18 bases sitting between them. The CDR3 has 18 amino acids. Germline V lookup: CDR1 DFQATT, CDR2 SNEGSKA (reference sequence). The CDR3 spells CSARDITGDVPSGNTIYF. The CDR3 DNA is TGCAGTGCTAGAGATATTACGGGAGATGTGCCCTCTGGAAACACCATATATTTT.

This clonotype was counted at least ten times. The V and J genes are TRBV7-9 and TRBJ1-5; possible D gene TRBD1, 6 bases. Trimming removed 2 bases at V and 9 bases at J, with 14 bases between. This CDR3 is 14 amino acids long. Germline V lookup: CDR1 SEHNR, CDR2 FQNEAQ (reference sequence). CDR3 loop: CASSLSGGSGPQHF. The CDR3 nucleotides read TGTGCCAGCAGCTTATCCGGGGGCAGTGGGCCCCAGCATTTT.